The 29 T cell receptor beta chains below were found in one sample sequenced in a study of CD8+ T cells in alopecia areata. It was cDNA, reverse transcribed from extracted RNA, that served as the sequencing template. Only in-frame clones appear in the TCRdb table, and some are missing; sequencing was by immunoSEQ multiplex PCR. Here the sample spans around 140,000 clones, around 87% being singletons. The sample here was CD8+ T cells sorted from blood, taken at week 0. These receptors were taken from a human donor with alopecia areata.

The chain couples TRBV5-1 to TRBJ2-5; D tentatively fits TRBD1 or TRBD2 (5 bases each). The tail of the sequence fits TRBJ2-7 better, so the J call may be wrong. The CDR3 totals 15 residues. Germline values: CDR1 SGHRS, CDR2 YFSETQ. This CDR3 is CASSDPFGGSYEQYF. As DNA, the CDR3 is TGCGCCAGCAGCGATCCATTTGGGGGCTCCTACGAGCAGTACTTC.

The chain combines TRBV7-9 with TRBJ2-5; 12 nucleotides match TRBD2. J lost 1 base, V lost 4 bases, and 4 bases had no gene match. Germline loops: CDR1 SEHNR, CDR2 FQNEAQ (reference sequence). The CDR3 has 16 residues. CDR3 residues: CASSSWTSGVQETQYF. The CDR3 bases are TGTGCCAGCAGCTCTTGGACTAGCGGGGTCCAAGAGACCCAGTACTTC.

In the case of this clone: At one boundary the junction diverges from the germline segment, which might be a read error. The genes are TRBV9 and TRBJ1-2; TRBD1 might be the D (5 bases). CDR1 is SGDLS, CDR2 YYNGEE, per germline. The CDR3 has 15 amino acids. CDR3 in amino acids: CASSVGGTDNYGYTF. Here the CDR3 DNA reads TGTGCCAGCAGCGTAGGGGGGACGGATAACTATGGTTACACCTTC.

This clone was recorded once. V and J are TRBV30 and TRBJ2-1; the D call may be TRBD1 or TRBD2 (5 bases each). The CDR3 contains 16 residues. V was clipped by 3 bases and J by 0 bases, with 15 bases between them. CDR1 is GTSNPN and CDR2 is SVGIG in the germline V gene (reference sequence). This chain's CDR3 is CAWSAEGITSYNEQFF. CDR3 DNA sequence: TGTGCCTGGAGCGCTGAGGGGATCACCTCCTACAATGAGCAGTTCTTC.

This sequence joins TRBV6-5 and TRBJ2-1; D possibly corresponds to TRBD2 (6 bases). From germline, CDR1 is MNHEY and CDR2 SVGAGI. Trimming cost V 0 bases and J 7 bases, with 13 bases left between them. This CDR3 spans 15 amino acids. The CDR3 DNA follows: TGTGCCAGCAGTTACTCGGGACTCCTTCTGAATGAGCAGTTCTTC. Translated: CASSYSGLLLNEQFF.

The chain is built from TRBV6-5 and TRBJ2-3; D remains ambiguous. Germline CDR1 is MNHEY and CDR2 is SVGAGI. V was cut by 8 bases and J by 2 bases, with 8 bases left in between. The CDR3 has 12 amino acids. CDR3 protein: CASSPPTDTQYF. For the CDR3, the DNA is TGTGCCAGCTCTCCACCCACAGATACGCAGTATTTT.

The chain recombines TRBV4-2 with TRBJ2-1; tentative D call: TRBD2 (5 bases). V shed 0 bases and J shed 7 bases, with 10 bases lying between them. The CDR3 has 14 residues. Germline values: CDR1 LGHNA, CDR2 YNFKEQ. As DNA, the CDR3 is TGTGCCAGCAGCCAAGAGGTTGGCGGGAATGAGCAGTTCTTC. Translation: CASSQEVGGNEQFF.

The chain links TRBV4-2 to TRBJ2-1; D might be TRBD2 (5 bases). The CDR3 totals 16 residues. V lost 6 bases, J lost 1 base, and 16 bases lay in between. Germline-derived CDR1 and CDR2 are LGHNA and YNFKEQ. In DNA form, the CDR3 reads TGTGCCAGCAGTTCCGTCCCACTAGAGTCCTACAATGAGCAGTTCTTC. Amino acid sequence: CASSSVPLESYNEQFF.

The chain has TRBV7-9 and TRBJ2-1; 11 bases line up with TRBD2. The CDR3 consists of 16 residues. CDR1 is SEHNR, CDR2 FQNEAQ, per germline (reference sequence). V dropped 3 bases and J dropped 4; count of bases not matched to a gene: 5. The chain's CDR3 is CASSLEGTSGYNEQFF. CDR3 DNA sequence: TGTGCCAGCAGCTTGGAAGGGACTAGCGGATACAATGAGCAGTTCTTC.

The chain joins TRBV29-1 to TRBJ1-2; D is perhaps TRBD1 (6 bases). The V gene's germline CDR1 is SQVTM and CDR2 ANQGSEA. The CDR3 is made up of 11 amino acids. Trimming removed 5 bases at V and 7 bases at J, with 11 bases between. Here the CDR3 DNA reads TGCAGCGTTCCACAGGGTAGTGGCTACACCTTC. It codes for CSVPQGSGYTF.

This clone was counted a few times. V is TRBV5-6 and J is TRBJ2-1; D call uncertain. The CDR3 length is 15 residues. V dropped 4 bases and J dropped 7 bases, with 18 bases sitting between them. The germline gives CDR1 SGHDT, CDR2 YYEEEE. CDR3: CASSPLGWPENEQFF. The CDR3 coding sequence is TGTGCCAGCAGCCCACTGGGGTGGCCTGAGAATGAGCAGTTCTTC. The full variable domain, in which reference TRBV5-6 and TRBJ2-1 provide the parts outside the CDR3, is DAGVTQSPTHLIKTRGQQVTLRCSPKSGHDTVSWYQQALGQGPQFIFQYYEEEERQRGNFPDRFSGHQFPNYSSELNVNALLLGDSALYLCASSPLGWPENEQFFGPGTRLTVL.

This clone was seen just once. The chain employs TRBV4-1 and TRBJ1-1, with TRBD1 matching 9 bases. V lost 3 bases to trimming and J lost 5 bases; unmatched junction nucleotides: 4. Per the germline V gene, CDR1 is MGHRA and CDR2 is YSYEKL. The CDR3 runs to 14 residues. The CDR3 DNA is TGCGCCAGCAGCCAGGTTGGGACAGGGACTGAAGCTTTCTTT. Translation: CASSQVGTGTEAFF.

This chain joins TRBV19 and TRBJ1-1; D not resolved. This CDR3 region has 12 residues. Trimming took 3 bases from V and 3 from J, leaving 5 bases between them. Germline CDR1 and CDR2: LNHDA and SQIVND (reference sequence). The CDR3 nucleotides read TGTGCCAGTAGTATTTGGGACACTGAAGCTTTCTTT. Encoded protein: CASSIWDTEAFF.

DNA for the CDR3: TGTGCCAGCAGCTTGTGGGGTAGGGGGTACGAGCAGTACTTC. This encodes CASSLWGRGYEQYF. The rearrangement links TRBV5-6 to TRBJ2-7, with TRBD1 as a possible D gene (6 bases). This CDR3 is built from 14 residues. V was clipped by 1 base and J by 4 bases, with 12 bases between them. Germline assignment: CDR1 SGHDT and CDR2 YYEEEE. The complete variable domain, with remaining parts taken from reference TRBV5-6 and TRBJ2-7, reads DAGVTQSPTHLIKTRGQQVTLRCSPKSGHDTVSWYQQALGQGPQFIFQYYEEEERQRGNFPDRFSGHQFPNYSSELNVNALLLGDSALYLCASSLWGRGYEQYFGPGTRLTVT.

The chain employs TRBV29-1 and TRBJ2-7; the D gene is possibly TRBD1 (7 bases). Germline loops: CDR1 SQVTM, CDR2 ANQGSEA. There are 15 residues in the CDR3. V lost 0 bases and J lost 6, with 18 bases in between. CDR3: CSVEDNRQGGGEQYF. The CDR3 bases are TGCAGCGTTGAAGATAATCGTCAGGGGGGCGGCGAGCAGTACTTC.

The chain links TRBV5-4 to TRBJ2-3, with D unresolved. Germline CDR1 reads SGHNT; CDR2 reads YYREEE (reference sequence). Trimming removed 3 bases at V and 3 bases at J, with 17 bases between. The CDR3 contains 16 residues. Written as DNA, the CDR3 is TGTGCCAGCAGCTCGCGCCCGAGGTACATTACAGATACGCAGTATTTT. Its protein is CASSSRPRYITDTQYF.

The DNA of the CDR3 is TGTGCCAGCAGTGAAGACGACAATGAGCAGTTCTTC. This codes for CASSEDDNEQFF. J is TRBJ2-1 and V is TRBV2; D uncertain. V lost 1 base and J 5 bases, leaving 3 bases between the germline ends. There are 12 residues in the CDR3. Germline V gene sequence: CDR1 SNHLY, CDR2 FYNNEI.

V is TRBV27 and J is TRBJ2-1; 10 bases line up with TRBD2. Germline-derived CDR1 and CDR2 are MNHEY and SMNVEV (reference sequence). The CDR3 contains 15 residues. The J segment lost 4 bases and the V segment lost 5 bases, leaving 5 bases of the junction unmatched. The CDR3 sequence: CASSHLAGEYNEQFF. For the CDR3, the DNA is TGTGCCAGCAGTCACCTAGCGGGAGAGTACAATGAGCAGTTCTTC.

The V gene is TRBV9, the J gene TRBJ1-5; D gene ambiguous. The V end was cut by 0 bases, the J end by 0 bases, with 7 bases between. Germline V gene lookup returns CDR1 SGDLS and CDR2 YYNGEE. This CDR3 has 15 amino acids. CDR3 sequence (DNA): TGTGCCAGCAGCGTAGGCGGGGATAGCAATCAGCCCCAGCATTTT. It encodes CASSVGGDSNQPQHF.

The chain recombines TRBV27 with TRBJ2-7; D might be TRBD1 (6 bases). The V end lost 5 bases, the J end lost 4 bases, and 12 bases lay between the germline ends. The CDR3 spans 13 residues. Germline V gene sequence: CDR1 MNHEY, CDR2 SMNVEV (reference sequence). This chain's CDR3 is CASSPETGYEQYF. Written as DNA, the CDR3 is TGTGCCAGCAGTCCAGAGACAGGATACGAGCAGTACTTC.

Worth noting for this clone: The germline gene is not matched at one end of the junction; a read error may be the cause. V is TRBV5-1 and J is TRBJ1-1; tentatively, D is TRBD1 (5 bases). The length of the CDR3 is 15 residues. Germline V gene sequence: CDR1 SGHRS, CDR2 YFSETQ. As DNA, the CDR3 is TGCGCCAGCACCTTGGGGCAGGGTACTAACACTGAAGCTTTCTTT. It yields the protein CASTLGQGTNTEAFF. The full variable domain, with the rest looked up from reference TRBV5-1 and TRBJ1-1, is KAGVTQTPRYLIKTRGQQVTLSCSPISGHRSVSWYQQTPGQGLQFLFEYFSETQRNKGNFPGRFSGRQFSNSRSEMNVSTLELGDSALYLCASTLGQGTNTEAFFGQGTRLTVV.

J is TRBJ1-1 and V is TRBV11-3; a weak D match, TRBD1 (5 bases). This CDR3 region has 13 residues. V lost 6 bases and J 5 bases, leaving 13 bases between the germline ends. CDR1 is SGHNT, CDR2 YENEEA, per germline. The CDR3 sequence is CASSPLGGTEAFF. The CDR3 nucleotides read TGTGCCAGCAGTCCTCTTGGGGGTACTGAAGCTTTCTTT. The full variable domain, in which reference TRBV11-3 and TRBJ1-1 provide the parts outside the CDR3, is EAGVVQSPRYKIIEKKQPVAFWCNPISGHNTLYWYLQNLGQGPELLIRYENEEAVDDSQLPKDRFSAERLKGVDSTLKIQPAELGDSAVYLCASSPLGGTEAFFGQGTRLTVV.

The CDR3 nucleotides read TGTGCCAGCGGGGGTATGTACGAGCAGTACTTC. Translation: CASGGMYEQYF. The chain is built from TRBV9 and TRBJ2-7; D is tentatively TRBD1 or TRBD2 (5 bases each). The CDR3 totals 11 residues. The V gene's germline CDR1 is SGDLS and CDR2 YYNGEE. V was pared by 7 bases and J by 4 bases, with 9 bases between.

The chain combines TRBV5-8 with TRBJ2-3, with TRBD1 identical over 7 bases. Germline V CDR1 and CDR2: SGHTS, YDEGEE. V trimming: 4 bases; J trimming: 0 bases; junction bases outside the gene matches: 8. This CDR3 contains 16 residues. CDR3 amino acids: CASSPGTVPSTDTQYF. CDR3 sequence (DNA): TGTGCCAGCAGCCCTGGGACAGTACCTAGCACAGATACGCAGTATTTT.

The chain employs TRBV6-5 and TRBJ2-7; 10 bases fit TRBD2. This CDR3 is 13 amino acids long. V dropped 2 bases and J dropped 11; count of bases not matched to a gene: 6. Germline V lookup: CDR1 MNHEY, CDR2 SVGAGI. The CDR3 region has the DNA TGTGCCAGCAGTTACGGGGGACTAGCGTTCGAGTACTTC. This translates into CASSYGGLAFEYF.

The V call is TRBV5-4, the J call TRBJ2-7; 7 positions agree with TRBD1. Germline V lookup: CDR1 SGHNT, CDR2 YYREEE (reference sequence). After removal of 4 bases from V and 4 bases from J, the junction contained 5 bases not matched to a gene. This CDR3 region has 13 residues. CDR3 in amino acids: CASSRGPDYEQYF. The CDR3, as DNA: TGTGCCAGCAGCAGGGGGCCCGATTACGAGCAGTACTTC. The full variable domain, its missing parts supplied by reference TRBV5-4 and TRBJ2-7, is ETGVTQSPTHLIKTRGQQVTLRCSSQSGHNTVSWYQQALGQGPQFIFQYYREEENGRGNFPPRFSGLQFPNYSSELNVNALELDDSALYLCASSRGPDYEQYFGPGTRLTVT.

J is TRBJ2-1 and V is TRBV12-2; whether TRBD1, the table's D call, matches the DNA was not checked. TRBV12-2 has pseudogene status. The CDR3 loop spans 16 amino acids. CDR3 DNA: TGTGCAAGGGCTTGGGCTCGTGGCGACCGATACAATGAGCAGTTCTTC. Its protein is CARAWARGDRYNEQFF.

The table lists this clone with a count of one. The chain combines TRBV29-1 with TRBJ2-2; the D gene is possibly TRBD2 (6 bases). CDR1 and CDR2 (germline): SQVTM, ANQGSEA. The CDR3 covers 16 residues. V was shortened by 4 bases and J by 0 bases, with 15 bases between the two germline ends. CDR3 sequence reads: CSVVVRRVANTGELFF. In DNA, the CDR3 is TGCAGCGTTGTCGTTAGGAGGGTCGCGAACACCGGGGAGCTGTTTTTT.

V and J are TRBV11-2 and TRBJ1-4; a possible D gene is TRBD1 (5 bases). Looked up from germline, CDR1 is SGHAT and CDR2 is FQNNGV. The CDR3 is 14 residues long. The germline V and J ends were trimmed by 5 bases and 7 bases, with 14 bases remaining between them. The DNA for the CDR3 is TGTGCCAGCAGCCTCTGGGGGGTTACTGAAAAACTGTTTTTT. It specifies CASSLWGVTEKLFF.